Listed below are T cell receptor beta chains from one sample, sequenced in a study of tumor-infiltrating lymphocytes in oesophageal squamous cell carcinoma. A single record per CDR3 protein comes from TCRdb applying MiXCR to the PCR reads. This table has about 10,000 distinct CDR3 sequences, under 75% appearing once. The source material was esophageal tumor tissue. The receptors stem from a female donor with esophageal squamous cell carcinoma. Both conserved end residues are part of each CDR3. D genes are given only for firm matches. The size of a clone is reported for some rows only, either as once, few or many, or as a class for expanded clones.

CDR3 DNA,CDR3 protein,J gene,CDR3 length,V gene,D gene,clone size
TGTGCCAGCCGACCGGGACGGAGCTCTGGGGCCAACGTCCTGACTTTC,CASRPGRSSGANVLTF,TRBJ2-6,16,TRBV7-6,-,-
TGTGCCAGCAGTTTATATCTGTCTAGCGGACGCAATGAGCAGTTCTTC,CASSLYLSSGRNEQFF,TRBJ2-1,16,TRBV27,TRBD2,-
TGTGCCAGCAGCCTGAGAGGCGGGAGGGACAATGAGCAGTTCTTC,CASSLRGGRDNEQFF,TRBJ2-1,15,TRBV7-3,TRBD2,few
TGTGCCAGCAGCTTGGGAGCTAGCGGGACCACAGATACGCAGTATTTT,CASSLGASGTTDTQYF,TRBJ2-3,16,TRBV5-5,TRBD2,-
TGTGCCGGCAGCTATACGACTAGCGGAACCTACAATGAGCAGTTCTTC,CAGSYTTSGTYNEQFF,TRBJ2-1,16,TRBV7-2,TRBD2,-
TGCGCCAGCAGCTTGGGACTAGCGGGGGTGGATGAGCAGTTCTTC,CASSLGLAGVDEQFF,TRBJ2-1,15,TRBV5-1,TRBD2,many
TGTGCCAGCTCGCCTTTGTCCAGGGGTTCCTACAATGAGCAGTTCTTC,CASSPLSRGSYNEQFF,TRBJ2-1,16,TRBV18,-,many
TGTGCCAGCAGTTTTGTTGGGGACACTGAAGCTTTCTTT,CASSFVGDTEAFF,TRBJ1-1,13,TRBV12-3/TRBV12-4,-,-
TGTGCCAGCAGTGAATACGTAGGGCTGACTGAAGCTTTCTTT,CASSEYVGLTEAFF,TRBJ1-1,14,TRBV25-1,-,medium-sized
TGTGCCAGCAGCCATCCCTCGGGGGCGCCTGGTCCCTCCGTTAATTATGGCTACACCTTC,CASSHPSGAPGPSVNYGYTF,TRBJ1-2,20,TRBV7-9,-,-
TGCAGTGCTAGAGCTGCATGGGGGACAGATACGCAGTATTTT,CSARAAWGTDTQYF,TRBJ2-3,14,TRBV20-1,-,-
TGTGCCAGCAGCTGGACTAGCGGGAACCTATACAATGAGCAGTTCTTC,CASSWTSGNLYNEQFF,TRBJ2-1,16,TRBV7-2,TRBD2,few
TGTGCCAGCAGCTTAGGAGGGACAGGGGGAGTCGCAGATACGCAGTATTTT,CASSLGGTGGVADTQYF,TRBJ2-3,17,TRBV11-1,TRBD1,-
TGTGCCAGCAGCTTTTCGGGCCAGACTAGCGGAGAAGAGACCCAGTACTTC,CASSFSGQTSGEETQYF,TRBJ2-5,17,TRBV5-2,-,-
TGTGCCAGCAGCGCCCCGGGACTAGCCGACTACGAGCAGTACTTC,CASSAPGLADYEQYF,TRBJ2-7,15,TRBV7-2,TRBD2,-
TGTGCCAGCAGCTTGGGACTATCCGCAGATACGCAGTATTTT,CASSLGLSADTQYF,TRBJ2-3,14,TRBV7-3,TRBD2,once
TGTGCCAGCAGCTTAGTCCAAGGGACTCCCTACAATGAGCAGTTCTTC,CASSLVQGTPYNEQFF,TRBJ2-1,16,TRBV7-6,-,few
TGTGCCAGCAGCATGACAGGGAGCTCCTACAATGAGCAGTTCTTC,CASSMTGSSYNEQFF,TRBJ2-1,15,TRBV7-9,TRBD1,-
TGTGCCAGCAGCCCCGCTTTAGGGAGCCCCTACAATGAGCAGTTCTTC,CASSPALGSPYNEQFF,TRBJ2-1,16,TRBV11-1,-,-
TGTGCCAGCAACGGACTAGCGTGGTCCTACGAGCAGTACTTC,CASNGLAWSYEQYF,TRBJ2-7,14,TRBV6-1,TRBD2,-
TGTGCCAGCAGCTTAAACAGGGCTGAGAACGAGCAGTACTTC,CASSLNRAENEQYF,TRBJ2-7,14,TRBV7-8,-,few
TGTGCCAGCAGCTTAGAAGTGGGGTTCTCCCTTTATGGCTACACCTTC,CASSLEVGFSLYGYTF,TRBJ1-2,16,TRBV7-8,-,-
TGTGCCAGCAGCTTAGAGCGGGGTGTATCCGAGCAGTACTTT,CASSLERGVSEQYF,TRBJ2-7,14,TRBV7-4,TRBD2,-
TGTGCCAGCAGTTGGGGTACTACGGCAAAGCAGTTCTTC,CASSWGTTAKQFF,TRBJ2-1,13,TRBV27,-,-
TGTGCCAGCAGCCTACGGGACAGTCACTCTGGGGCCAACGTCCTGACTTTC,CASSLRDSHSGANVLTF,TRBJ2-6,17,TRBV7-8,TRBD1,few
TGTGCCAGCAGCTTTGGGGACTCGCTGGAGACCCAGTACTTC,CASSFGDSLETQYF,TRBJ2-5,14,TRBV11-2,-,-
TGTGCCAGCAGCTCACCGGGACAGGGTCTAAATGAGCAGTTCTTC,CASSSPGQGLNEQFF,TRBJ2-1,15,TRBV7-6,TRBD1,few
TGTGCCACTGGGACTAGCGGGGGCCTGCAGGGTACGCAGTATTTT,CATGTSGGLQGTQYF,TRBJ2-3,15,TRBV24-1,TRBD2,medium-sized
TGTGCCAGCACAAGGGGGCAGGGGAATCAGCCCCAGCATTTT,CASTRGQGNQPQHF,TRBJ1-5,14,TRBV7-6,TRBD1,once